This T cell receptor (beta chain) stems from a study of blood T cell repertoires in COVID-19. On the study more broadly: There were acute and convalescent COVID-19 samples, and they came from the United States, Italy and Spain. In each case, the material was cDNA or gDNA derived from T cells, B-cell-depleted T cells, or PBMCs.

Germline V gene data show CDR1 as SGHVS and CDR2 as FQNEAQ. The CDR3 is 18 amino acids. Trimming cost V 0 bases and J 3 bases, with 15 bases left between them. Original processing notes: Reference gene primer amplification gave nucleated cell count estimates. Sequenced by immunoSEQ multiplex PCR; TCRdb stores in-frame clones only, minus some. The DNA gave D and trimming, while V, J and clone size come from that table. The table lists hundreds of thousands of clones, more than 70% of them singletons. V is TRBV7-8 and J is TRBJ2-6, with unresolved D. Sample: peripheral blood. This sequence was found in a man aged 40-55 years with acute or convalescent COVID-19. CDR3 loop: CASSLAWVQASGANVLTF. The CDR3 DNA reads TGTGCCAGCAGCTTAGCGTGGGTCCAAGCGAGTGGGGCCAACGTCCTGACTTTC.